The next 21 T cell receptor beta chains were all read from a single sample in a study of tumor-infiltrating lymphocytes in localized non-small cell lung cancer (dated by TCRdb to the early 2020s). Library generation was performed with the immunoSEQ multiplex PCR assay. TCRdb limited this immuneACCESS table to in-frame rearrangements with V and J called. A share of clones is missing; checked studies link under half to unresolved V genes, and the rest is unexplained. The sample table shows thousands of clones, and less than 75% are seen once. Of the sample, approximately 60% falls within the top ten clones. The specimen sequenced was lung tumor tissue. These receptors all come from a human donor with non-small cell lung cancer.

The rearrangement uses TRBV7-9 and TRBJ2-5; TRBD2 aligns across 9 bases. There are 14 residues in the CDR3. Trimming took 3 bases from V and 5 from J; bases not matched to a gene: 4. Germline V lookup: CDR1 SEHNR, CDR2 FQNEAQ (reference sequence). CDR3 in DNA: TGTGCCAGCAGCTTTCTAGCGGGAAGGGAGACCCAGTACTTC. This gives the protein CASSFLAGRETQYF.

The chain recombines TRBV9 with TRBJ2-4, with a tentative D call TRBD1 (6 bases). The CDR3 has 14 residues. Germline V gene data show CDR1 as SGDLS and CDR2 as YYNGEE. V was clipped by 1 base and J by 3 bases, with 8 bases between them. This chain's CDR3 is CASSVQDSKNIQYF. Written as DNA, the CDR3 is TGTGCCAGCAGCGTACAGGACAGCAAAAACATTCAGTACTTC.

This clone was detected a few times. This sequence joins TRBV28 and TRBJ1-5, with unresolved D. CDR1 and CDR2 from the germline V gene are MDHEN and SYDVKM. Trimming stripped 2 bases from V and 4 bases from J, with 12 bases between. The length of the CDR3 is 15 residues. In DNA, the CDR3 is TGTGCCAGCAGTTTAAGTGGACGGGTAAATCAGCCCCAGCATTTT. Protein product: CASSLSGRVNQPQHF.

This chain uses TRBV29-1 with TRBJ1-5; D may be TRBD1 (5 bases). Germline CDR1 reads SQVTM; CDR2 reads ANQGSEA. This CDR3 comprises 13 residues. With 6 bases removed from V and 4 bases from J, the gap between germline ends came to 13 bases. CDR3 region: CSVGAGKNQPQHF. The DNA for the CDR3 is TGCAGCGTAGGGGCAGGGAAGAATCAGCCCCAGCATTTT. Full variable domain (remainder filled in from reference TRBV29-1 and TRBJ1-5): SAVISQKPSRDICQRGTSLTIQCQVDSQVTMMFWYRQQPGQSLTLIATANQGSEATYESGFVIDKFPISRPNLTFSTLTVSNMSPEDSSIYLCSVGAGKNQPQHFGDGTRLSIL.

This clone has a handful of counts. The chain is built from TRBV10-2 and TRBJ2-7; 13 bases align to TRBD2. The CDR3 runs 18 residues. Germline V gives CDR1 WSHSY, CDR2 SAAADI. V lost 3 bases, J lost 3 bases, and 11 bases stayed unmatched. CDR3: CASSDPPGTSGTSYEQYV. In DNA form, the CDR3 reads TGCGCCAGCAGTGACCCCCCCGGGACTAGCGGGACTAGCTACGAGCAGTACGTC.

This chain uses TRBV9 with TRBJ2-5; 8 nucleotides match TRBD2. The CDR3 loop spans 16 amino acids. Trimming removed 0 bases from V and 1 base from J; junction bases left unmatched: 5. Per the germline V gene, CDR1 is SGDLS and CDR2 is YYNGEE. CDR3 in amino acids: CASSVVPAGAQETQYF. In DNA, the CDR3 is TGTGCCAGCAGCGTAGTCCCAGCGGGGGCCCAAGAGACCCAGTACTTC.

In regard to this clone: Relative to the germline gene, one junction end is altered; a read error may explain this. The chain couples TRBV7-7 to TRBJ2-5; 11 nucleotides align to TRBD2. Germline values: CDR1 SSHAT, CDR2 FNYEAQ (reference sequence). The CDR3 contains 15 residues. The CDR3 DNA follows: TGTGCTAGCAGACAGACTAGCGGGGCTTGGGAGACCCAGTACTTC. Translation: CASRQTSGAWETQYF.

The chain recombines TRBV4-1 with TRBJ1-5, with 9 bases fitting TRBD1. J gave up 6 bases and V 0 bases, and 9 bases lay outside the gene matches. Germline V CDR1 and CDR2: MGHRA, YSYEKL. The CDR3 has 17 residues. The CDR3 bases are TGCGCCAGCAGCCAAGATCGGAACAGGGGGCTCATTCAGCCCCAGCATTTT. This sequence encodes CASSQDRNRGLIQPQHF.

The chain combines TRBV7-2 with TRBJ2-7, with D possibly being TRBD2 (6 bases). Germline CDR1 and CDR2: SGHTA and FQGNSA. The CDR3 runs 15 residues. V shed 3 bases and J shed 2 bases, with 14 bases lying between them. The chain's CDR3 is CASSFGGGNAYEQYF. The CDR3 nucleotides read TGTGCCAGCAGCTTCGGTGGAGGGAATGCCTACGAGCAGTACTTC.

This chain uses TRBV28 with TRBJ2-7; TRBD1 matches 12 bases. The CDR3 consists of 16 residues. From germline, CDR1 is MDHEN and CDR2 SYDVKM. V shed 2 bases and J 5 bases; nucleotides not matched to a gene: 7. CDR3 coding DNA: TGTGCCAGCAGTTTACCCCTGGGACAGGGGGCGGACGAGCAGTACGTC. It yields the protein CASSLPLGQGADEQYV.

This clone appeared a few times. The chain recombines TRBV9 with TRBJ1-1; D call uncertain. This CDR3 spans 13 amino acids. V lost 4 bases, J lost 1 base, and 8 bases lay in between. CDR1 and CDR2 from the germline V gene are SGDLS and YYNGEE. CDR3 in amino acids: CASSRKQNTEAFF. The CDR3 DNA reads TGTGCCAGCAGCCGTAAGCAGAACACTGAAGCTTTCTTT.

This chain connects TRBV15 to TRBJ1-4; a weak D match, TRBD1 (5 bases). The CDR3 runs 15 residues. Trimming cost V 1 base and J 7 bases, with 13 bases left between them. CDR1 LNHNV and CDR2 YYDKDF come from the germline V gene (reference sequence). CDR3 residues: CATSRALLGGEKLFF. The CDR3 nucleotides are TGTGCCACCAGCAGAGCCCTTTTGGGGGGTGAAAAACTGTTTTTT.

As to this clone: The junction departs from germline at one end; a sequencing error may be responsible. J is TRBJ2-7 and V is TRBV6-1; 7 bases agree with TRBD2. CDR1 and CDR2 from the germline V gene are MNHNS and SASEGT. The CDR3 totals 15 residues. The CDR3 loop is CASSERAGTSSEQYF. In DNA form, the CDR3 reads TGTGCCAGCAGTGAAAGAGCGGGAACCTCCTCCGAGCAGTACTTC.

The rearrangement links TRBV19 to TRBJ1-3; no clear D gene. Per the germline V gene, CDR1 is LNHDA and CDR2 is SQIVND (reference sequence). The CDR3 consists of 14 residues. With 3 bases removed from V and 2 bases from J, the gap between germline ends came to 8 bases. The CDR3 protein is CASSMKWAGNTIYF. The DNA of the CDR3 is TGTGCCAGTAGTATGAAGTGGGCTGGAAACACCATATATTTT.

This rearrangement joins TRBV7-8 to TRBJ1-2; 12 nucleotides align to TRBD1. This CDR3 has 15 residues. Germline V gene sequence: CDR1 SGHVS, CDR2 FQNEAQ. The junction had 6 bases not matched to a gene; V was cut back by 3 bases and J by 7 bases. The CDR3 loop is CASSLEGTGGGGYTF. Here the CDR3 DNA reads TGTGCCAGCAGCTTGGAAGGGACAGGGGGCGGTGGCTACACCTTC.

CDR3 region: CASSLDSKDNSPLHF. CDR3 nucleotides: TGTGCCAGCAGCTTAGACTCGAAAGATAATTCACCCCTCCACTTT. V is TRBV7-2 and J is TRBJ1-6; D ambiguous. Germline V gene sequence: CDR1 SGHTA, CDR2 FQGNSA. Trimming pared 1 base from V and 5 bases from J, leaving 9 bases between. CDR3 size: 15 residues.

This clone was seen a handful of times. V gene TRBV29-1 combines with J gene TRBJ2-2, with D possibly matching TRBD1 (6 bases). V lost 3 bases, J lost 3 bases, and 8 bases lay in between. The CDR3 length is 13 residues. Germline values: CDR1 SQVTM, CDR2 ANQGSEA. The CDR3 nucleotides read TGCAGCGTTGATACAGGGTACACCGGGGAGCTGTTTTTT. Its translation: CSVDTGYTGELFF.

V and J are TRBV10-2 and TRBJ2-1; weak D call: TRBD2 (5 bases). This CDR3 contains 16 residues. The germline V and J ends were trimmed by 3 bases and 2 bases, with 14 bases remaining between them. Germline CDR1 WSHSY, CDR2 SAAADI. CDR3 protein: CASSEPKRPAYNEQFF. The CDR3 coding sequence is TGCGCCAGCAGTGAACCAAAGCGGCCGGCCTACAATGAGCAGTTCTTC.

The chain recombines TRBV5-6 with TRBJ1-1; 7 bases agree with TRBD1. Germline CDR1 reads SGHDT; CDR2 reads YYEEEE. The length of the CDR3 is 17 residues. V trimming: 4 bases; J trimming: 1 base; junction bases outside the gene matches: 13. CDR3 nucleotides: TGTGCCAGCAGCCCAGCAGCCCACAGGGGACGGAACACTGAAGCTTTCTTT. This gives the protein CASSPAAHRGRNTEAFF.

The V gene is TRBV6-6, the J gene TRBJ1-4, with 8 bases lining up with TRBD1. Trimming removed 6 bases from V and 8 bases from J; junction bases left unmatched: 8. CDR3 length equals 14 residues. The germline CDR1 and CDR2 sequences are MNHNY and SVGAGI (reference sequence). CDR3 sequence: CASSGQGGLEKLFF. In DNA form, the CDR3 reads TGTGCCAGCAGCGGACAGGGTGGGCTCGAAAAACTGTTTTTT.

The DNA for the CDR3 is TGTGCCAGCAGGCCGGACAGCTACAATGAGCAGTTCTTC. Protein: CASRPDSYNEQFF. The chain carries TRBV2 and TRBJ2-1; D may be TRBD1 (6 bases). CDR1 SNHLY and CDR2 FYNNEI come from the germline V gene. V lost 6 bases and J 3 bases, leaving 9 bases between the germline ends. The CDR3 runs 13 residues.